This TCR beta chain was profiled in a study of blood T cell repertoires in COVID-19. This clone was detected once. Authors' data handling: The authors estimated nucleated cell counts from reference gene primer amplification. The protocol was immunoSEQ multiplex PCR, while the TCRdb copy is restricted to in-frame clones and leaves out a portion. That table supplies the V and J calls and clone size; D and trimming were determined from the DNA. The data show about 250,000 clones, roughly 89% seen once. The germline V gene has CDR1 LNHNV and CDR2 YYDKDF (reference sequence). Deletions cut 5 bases from V and 2 bases from J, with 11 bases between. CDR3 size: 14 residues.

This TCR was recovered from a middle-aged woman who had recovered from COVID-19. This rearrangement joins TRBV15 to TRBJ2-3; no definite D call. The sample consisted of peripheral blood. The CDR3 is CATSPRLATDTQYF. CDR3 nucleotide sequence: TGTGCCACCAGCCCCAGACTCGCCACAGATACGCAGTATTTT.